The 16 T cell receptor beta chains listed next were all sequenced from one sample in a study of blood T cell repertoires in COVID-19. Sequencing was performed with immunoSEQ multiplex PCR; in TCRdb, only in-frame clones are kept and a portion is missing. The sample includes around 120,000 clones, more than 70% seen only once; the top ten take about 2%. Sequencing input: peripheral blood. The receptors here all came from a man in his 70s with acute or convalescent COVID-19.

The rearrangement uses TRBV19 and TRBJ1-2; D possibly corresponds to TRBD1 (6 bases). The V end lost 1 base, the J end lost 5 bases, and 11 bases lay between the germline ends. The CDR3 has 14 residues. CDR1 is LNHDA, CDR2 SQIVND, per germline (reference sequence). CDR3 bases: TGTGCCAGTAGTATAGGGACAGTCTCGTATGGCTACACCTTC. Residues: CASSIGTVSYGYTF. Drawing the rest from reference TRBV19 and TRBJ1-2, the complete variable domain is DGGITQSPKYLFRKEGQNVTLSCEQNLNHDAMYWYRQDPGQGLRLIYYSQIVNDFQKGDIAEGYSVSREKKESFPLTVTSAQKNPTAFYLCASSIGTVSYGYTFGSGTRLTVV.

The chain carries TRBV19 and TRBJ2-2, with TRBD1 matching over 7 bases. V gave up 7 bases and J gave up 7 bases; unmatched junction bases: 12. The CDR3 has 15 residues. Germline assignment: CDR1 LNHDA and CDR2 SQIVND (reference sequence). DNA for the CDR3: TGTGCCAGTACCGGCCTAAGGGGGCTTGGCGGGGAGCTGTTTTTT. Protein sequence: CASTGLRGLGGELFF.

The J gene is TRBJ1-6, the V gene TRBV28; weak D call: TRBD1 (6 bases). In germline, CDR1 is MDHEN, CDR2 SYDVKM. V was clipped by 2 bases and J by 10 bases, with 15 bases between them. The CDR3 totals 15 residues. CDR3 DNA: TGTGCCAGCAGTTTAGGGGGCCAGGGTGGATCACCCCTCCACTTT. Protein product: CASSLGGQGGSPLHF. The full variable domain, in which reference TRBV28 and TRBJ1-6 provide the parts outside the CDR3, is DVKVTQSSRYLVKRTGEKVFLECVQDMDHENMFWYRQDPGLGLRLIYFSYDVKMKEKGDIPEGYSVSREKKERFSLILESASTNQTSMYLCASSLGGQGGSPLHFGNGTRLTVT.

This chain uses TRBV11-2 with TRBJ2-3; D remains ambiguous. The CDR3 contains 14 residues. V shed 3 bases and J shed 2 bases, with 9 bases lying between them. In germline, CDR1 is SGHAT, CDR2 FQNNGV. The CDR3 spells CASSFDWLTDTQYF. The CDR3 DNA reads TGTGCCAGCAGCTTTGACTGGCTCACAGATACGCAGTATTTT.

The chain is built from TRBV19 and TRBJ1-4, with 10 bases aligning to TRBD1. The length of the CDR3 is 18 residues. Germline lookup yields CDR1 LNHDA and CDR2 SQIVND (reference sequence). V lost 0 bases to trimming and J lost 0 bases; unmatched junction nucleotides: 4. CDR3 sequence: CASSIEGTGVATNEKLFF. In nucleotides, the CDR3 is TGTGCCAGTAGTATAGAAGGGACAGGGGTTGCAACTAATGAAAAACTGTTTTTT. The full variable domain, in which reference TRBV19 and TRBJ1-4 provide the parts outside the CDR3, is DGGITQSPKYLFRKEGQNVTLSCEQNLNHDAMYWYRQDPGQGLRLIYYSQIVNDFQKGDIAEGYSVSREKKESFPLTVTSAQKNPTAFYLCASSIEGTGVATNEKLFFGSGTQLSVL.

The chain uses TRBV6-6 and TRBJ1-1; D perhaps matches TRBD1 (6 bases). V was cut by 2 bases and J by 4 bases, with 11 bases left in between. This CDR3 is built from 14 residues. CDR1 MNHNY and CDR2 SVGAGI come from the germline V gene (reference sequence). Here the CDR3 DNA reads TGTGCCAGCAGTTACCGCAGGGGAAGCACTGAAGCTTTCTTT. Its protein is CASSYRRGSTEAFF.

This clone was detected once. The J gene is TRBJ1-5, the V gene TRBV19; 7 positions agree with TRBD1. Germline values: CDR1 LNHDA, CDR2 SQIVND (reference sequence). Trimming removed 6 bases from V and 0 bases from J; junction bases left unmatched: 5. The CDR3 totals 15 residues. CDR3 sequence reads: CASSGQANSNQPQHF. In nucleotides, the CDR3 is TGTGCCAGTAGCGGACAGGCAAATAGCAATCAGCCCCAGCATTTT. Based on the CDR3 plus reference TRBV19 and TRBJ1-5, the full variable domain is DGGITQSPKYLFRKEGQNVTLSCEQNLNHDAMYWYRQDPGQGLRLIYYSQIVNDFQKGDIAEGYSVSREKKESFPLTVTSAQKNPTAFYLCASSGQANSNQPQHFGDGTRLSIL.

The rearrangement links TRBV23-1 to TRBJ1-5, with 8 bases identical to TRBD1. TRBV23-1 is marked as an open reading frame, function uncertain. V shed 8 bases and J 0 bases; nucleotides not matched to a gene: 12. This CDR3 is built from 17 residues. CDR3 bases: TGCGCCAGCCTTGGACAGGGAGAATTCGCTAGCAATCAGCCCCAGCATTTT. Translating gives CASLGQGEFASNQPQHF.

The chain carries TRBV4-1 and TRBJ1-5; no clear D. Germline V gene lookup returns CDR1 MGHRA and CDR2 YSYEKL. V was trimmed by 1 base and J by 6 bases, leaving 13 bases between them. The CDR3 totals 15 residues. The CDR3, as DNA: TGCGCCAGCAGCCAAGGGTCCGGAGGTGGTCAGCCCCAGCATTTT. Its protein is CASSQGSGGGQPQHF.

J is TRBJ2-3 and V is TRBV5-4; 10 bases are shared with TRBD1. CDR1 SGHNT and CDR2 YYREEE come from the germline V gene (reference sequence). The CDR3 spans 16 residues. The junction had 11 bases not matched to a gene; V was cut back by 4 bases and J by 6 bases. CDR3 in amino acids: CASSVGTGALMDTQYF. The CDR3 bases are TGTGCCAGCAGCGTAGGGACAGGGGCGTTGATGGATACGCAGTATTTT.

V usage is TRBV10-2 and J usage is TRBJ2-3; the match to TRBD2 covers 12 bases. This CDR3 region has 17 residues. In germline, CDR1 is WSHSY, CDR2 SAAADI. V shed 2 bases and J 1 base; nucleotides not matched to a gene: 4. This chain's CDR3 is CASSEGRLAGGTDTQYF. CDR3 DNA sequence: TGCGCCAGCAGTGAGGGCAGACTAGCGGGGGGCACAGATACGCAGTATTTT.

About this clone itself: One junction end disagrees with the germline gene, perhaps due to a read error. V is TRBV7-7 and J is TRBJ2-2, with D hard to call. Germline V gives CDR1 SSHAT, CDR2 FNYEAQ (reference sequence). This CDR3 is built from 15 residues. The chain's CDR3 is CASSLGSGFTGELFF. CDR3 DNA: TGTGCTAGCAGCTTAGGGTCAGGATTCACCGGGGAGCTGTTTTTT.

The rearrangement uses TRBV15 and TRBJ1-2; the D is unclear. The CDR3 extends over 15 amino acids. Trimming shortened V by 0 bases and J by 0 bases, and 8 bases separated the two germline ends. In germline, CDR1 is LNHNV, CDR2 YYDKDF (reference sequence). This CDR3 is CATSRETATNYGYTF. The CDR3 coding sequence is TGTGCCACCAGCAGAGAAACAGCCACTAACTATGGCTACACCTTC.

This clone appeared many times. The V call is TRBV5-4, the J call TRBJ1-2; 12 bases are a match to TRBD1. The CDR3 is made up of 15 amino acids. J gave up 8 bases and V 3 bases, and 8 bases lay outside the gene matches. CDR1 is SGHNT, CDR2 YYREEE, per germline (reference sequence). The CDR3 DNA follows: TGTGCCAGCAGCTCCCCGGGACAGGGGGCTGTGGGCTACACCTTC. It is translated as CASSSPGQGAVGYTF.

J is TRBJ2-5 and V is TRBV24-1; possibly TRBD1 for D (6 bases). The CDR3 has 13 residues. The germline gives CDR1 KGHDR, CDR2 SFDVKD. V was pared by 3 bases and J by 4 bases, with 8 bases between. The CDR3 nucleotides read TGTGCCACCAGTGATCCCAGGGGAGAGACCCAGTACTTC. Encoded protein: CATSDPRGETQYF.

The V call is TRBV18, the J call TRBJ1-1; 8 bases match TRBD1. The length of the CDR3 is 15 residues. Per germline, CDR1 KGHSH and CDR2 LQKENI. Trimming took 1 base from V and 4 from J; bases not matched to a gene: 5. CDR3 DNA: TGTGCCAGCTCACCACGACAGGGGATAGCCACTGAAGCTTTCTTT. Its protein product is CASSPRQGIATEAFF.